This is a list of T cell receptor beta chains from one sample in a study of T cells in Graves' hyperthyroidism and ophthalmopathy. MiXCR, applied by TCRdb to the multiplex PCR reads, yields one record per CDR3 protein. The sample holds 350,000 or so distinct CDR3 sequences, around 18% seen once. The sample comprised blood. The receptors derive from a middle-aged woman with Graves' ophthalmopathy. Both conserved end residues are part of each CDR3. D genes are given only for firm matches. Clone size is shown for a subset of rows, as once, few, many or a class of expanded clone.

CDR3nt	CDR3aa	v_gene	d_gene	j_gene	abundance
TGTGCCAGCAGTTTTTTGGGACAGCCCTATGGCTACACCTTC	CASSFLGQPYGYTF	TRBV12-3/TRBV12-4	TRBD1	TRBJ1-2	many
TGTGCCAGCAGTTCGGCCACTGAAGCTTTCTTT	CASSSATEAFF	TRBV12-3/TRBV12-4	NA	TRBJ1-1	many
TGTGCCAGCAGCGAACAGGAGGTTGGGGCCAACGTCCTGACTTTC	CASSEQEVGANVLTF	TRBV6-1	NA	TRBJ2-6	many
TGTGCCAGCAGCCTAAATTTTTACACTGAAGCTTTCTTT	CASSLNFYTEAFF	TRBV7-8	NA	TRBJ1-1	many
TGTGCCAGCAGCTTTGTCTCGTCTTCGCTTTATGAAGGCACAGATACGCAGTATTTT	CASSFVSSSLYEGTDTQYF	TRBV7-2	NA	TRBJ2-3	many
TGTGCCAGCAGTTACTACGCGGGAGATAGCACCGGGGAGCTGTTTTTT	CASSYYAGDSTGELFF	TRBV6-5	TRBD2	TRBJ2-2	many
TGCGCCAGCAGCCAAACCACGCCGGAGGGGCTAGCGGACTCATACGAGCAGTACTTC	CASSQTTPEGLADSYEQYF	TRBV4-1	TRBD2	TRBJ2-7	many
TGTGCCAGCAGCTTACCGAGTTTCTACGAGCAGTACTTC	CASSLPSFYEQYF	TRBV7-2	NA	TRBJ2-7	NA
TGTGCCAGCAGTCCCCGACAGGCCCATCAGCCCCAGCATTTT	CASSPRQAHQPQHF	TRBV28	NA	TRBJ1-5	NA
TGTGCCAGCAGGCCGACAGGGGACACTGAAGCTTTCTTT	CASRPTGDTEAFF	TRBV12-3/TRBV12-4	TRBD1	TRBJ1-1	many
TGCGCCAGCAGCCAAGTGGGGGACAGACTGAACTATGGCTACACCTTC	CASSQVGDRLNYGYTF	TRBV4-1	TRBD1	TRBJ1-2	many
TGTGCCAGCAGCCAATGGACAGGGGGCGGATACGAGCAGTACTTC	CASSQWTGGGYEQYF	TRBV4-2	TRBD1	TRBJ2-7	many
TGTGCCAGCAGTTTAGGGGGGTGGCAGGTGAACACTGAAGCTTTCTTT	CASSLGGWQVNTEAFF	TRBV27	NA	TRBJ1-1	many
TGTGCCGGCAGCCATTCAGGAACGTCGGAAGCTGAAGCTTTCTTT	CAGSHSGTSEAEAFF	TRBV12-3/TRBV12-4	NA	TRBJ1-1	many
TGCGCCAGCAGCCTAACTAGCGGGAGGTTCGGCGGGGAGCTGTTTTTT	CASSLTSGRFGGELFF	TRBV5-1	TRBD2	TRBJ2-2	many
TGCAGCGTTTTCGGGACAGGGGGGCTCGAGCAGTACTTC	CSVFGTGGLEQYF	TRBV29-1	TRBD1	TRBJ2-7	many
TGCAGTGCTAGAACAGGGGGCGTAAGAACTGAAGCTTTCTTT	CSARTGGVRTEAFF	TRBV20-1	TRBD1	TRBJ1-1	many
TGTGCCAGTAGTATTCGGGAGACCCAGTACTTC	CASSIRETQYF	TRBV19	NA	TRBJ2-5	many
TGTGCCAGCAGTTTAAGTTCGACAGAACTATGGAGCTACACCTTC	CASSLSSTELWSYTF	TRBV28	NA	TRBJ1-2	NA
TGTGCCAGCAGCCCTTGGCAAAGCGGCGAGCAGTACTTC	CASSPWQSGEQYF	TRBV7-2	NA	TRBJ2-7	NA
TGTGCCAGCAGTAGGGGACGGAGAGTCTACGAGCAGTACTTC	CASSRGRRVYEQYF	TRBV13	NA	TRBJ2-7	many
TGTGCCTGGAGTGGGAGACTAGCGGGGTGGTACGAGCAGTACTTC	CAWSGRLAGWYEQYF	TRBV30	TRBD2	TRBJ2-7	few
TGTGCCAGCAGGCGGGAGGAGACCCAGTACTTC	CASRREETQYF	TRBV12-3/TRBV12-4	TRBD2	TRBJ2-5	many
TGTGCCAGCAGTGAATACGAGGGAGGGGGGAAGACCCAGTACTTC	CASSEYEGGGKTQYF	TRBV6-1	NA	TRBJ2-5	many
TGTGCCAGTAGTATAGATGGGACAGTCCCTAGGTACCAAGAGACCCAGTACTTC	CASSIDGTVPRYQETQYF	TRBV19	TRBD1	TRBJ2-5	NA
TGTGCCAGCAGCTTTGGGTCGGCTAGCGGGAGTTACGAGCAGTACTTC	CASSFGSASGSYEQYF	TRBV7-9	TRBD2	TRBJ2-7	many
TGCGCCAGCAGCCAAGATCACGAGACCCAGTACTTC	CASSQDHETQYF	TRBV4-3	NA	TRBJ2-5	many
TGTGCCAGCAGTTCGAGAGACAGCCGCGGAAACACCATGTATTTT	CASSSRDSRGNTMYF	TRBV12-3/TRBV12-4	NA	TRBJ1-3	NA
TGTGCCAGCAGCTCCGGGGGGGCGCGCGGCAATCAGCCCCAGCATTTT	CASSSGGARGNQPQHF	TRBV7-8	NA	TRBJ1-5	NA
TGCGCCAGCTCCCGGGGGGAGGGCACTGAAGCTTTCTTT	CASSRGEGTEAFF	TRBV5-1	NA	TRBJ1-1	many
TGTGCCACCAGCACTGAACTAGCGGGTTCCTACGAGCAGTACTTC	CATSTELAGSYEQYF	TRBV15	TRBD2	TRBJ2-7	few
TGTGCCAGCAGCCTAATTGGGCATGGCGAGCAGTACTTC	CASSLIGHGEQYF	TRBV6-1	NA	TRBJ2-7	many
TGTGCCAGCAGTGACCGCAGGGGAGAGACCCAGTACTTC	CASSDRRGETQYF	TRBV28	NA	TRBJ2-5	many
TGTGCCAGCAGTCCCCAGCGAGGGGAGACCCAGTACTTC	CASSPQRGETQYF	TRBV12-3/TRBV12-4	NA	TRBJ2-5	many
TGTGCCAGCAGATTAGCGGCGGAGGCTCGAGAGACCCAGTACTTC	CASRLAAEARETQYF	TRBV7-2	NA	TRBJ2-5	NA
TGTGCCAGCAGGCCAGTTTATAGCAATCAGCCCCAGCATTTT	CASRPVYSNQPQHF	TRBV27	NA	TRBJ1-5	many
TGTGCCAGCAGTTCCTCGGAGTTTGGTACCTACGAGCAGTACTTC	CASSSSEFGTYEQYF	TRBV28	NA	TRBJ2-7	many
TGTGCTAGTGGTCCTCAACTGACAGGGAGTACTGAAGCTTTCTTT	CASGPQLTGSTEAFF	TRBV12-5	TRBD1	TRBJ1-1	NA
TGTGCCAGCAGCTTCAAAAGGAACAATGAGCAGTTCTTC	CASSFKRNNEQFF	TRBV7-2	NA	TRBJ2-1	few
TGTGCCAGTAAGCGGGAGGGAACAGAGACCCAGTACTTC	CASKREGTETQYF	TRBV19	TRBD2	TRBJ2-5	many
TGTGCCAGCAGTTCTGAAGACTATGGCTACACCTTC	CASSSEDYGYTF	TRBV6-2/TRBV6-3	NA	TRBJ1-2	NA
TGCGCCAGCAGCGCCTCCGGGCCCCCGGCTTTCTTT	CASSASGPPAFF	TRBV5-1	NA	TRBJ1-1	many
TGTGCCAGCAACCCGCTTAGGGGACAGGGAAGACACGAGCAGTACTTC	CASNPLRGQGRHEQYF	TRBV27	TRBD1	TRBJ2-7	many
TGCAGCGTTGTCGGGAAAACCTACGAGCAGTACTTC	CSVVGKTYEQYF	TRBV29-1	NA	TRBJ2-7	many
TGTGCCAGCCGAACCGGGACAGGGTGGGTCGGGGAGCTGTTTTTT	CASRTGTGWVGELFF	TRBV19	TRBD1	TRBJ2-2	many
TGTGCCAGCAGTGAAGCGCTTTTATACGGCTACACCTTC	CASSEALLYGYTF	TRBV6-1	NA	TRBJ1-2	many
TGTGCCAGCAGATACAGCGGGACTTATTACGAGCAGTACTTC	CASRYSGTYYEQYF	TRBV27	TRBD2	TRBJ2-7	NA
TGTGCCTGGAGTGTGTCGGACTTTCCATTCTACGAGCAGTACTTC	CAWSVSDFPFYEQYF	TRBV30	NA	TRBJ2-7	many
TGCGCCAGCAGCTTGGAGTGGGGAGCCTACGAGCAGTACTTC	CASSLEWGAYEQYF	TRBV5-1	NA	TRBJ2-7	NA
TGCAGTGCTAGTGTTCCAGTGAACACTGAAGCTTTCTTT	CSASVPVNTEAFF	TRBV20-1	NA	TRBJ1-1	many
TGTGCCACCAGGTGGGACGGAAGAAACTATGGCTACACCTTC	CATRWDGRNYGYTF	TRBV10-3	NA	TRBJ1-2	NA
TGTGCCAGCAGTGGAGGGGTAGCGGCTTCCTACGAGCAGTACTTC	CASSGGVAASYEQYF	TRBV6-2/TRBV6-3	NA	TRBJ2-7	NA
TGTGCCAGCAGTAGGGGGCCGGGAGGGCTCCAATACGAGCAGTACTTC	CASSRGPGGLQYEQYF	TRBV11-2	NA	TRBJ2-7	many
TGTGCCAGTAGTATGACAGCCTCTGGGGCCAACGTCCTGACTTTC	CASSMTASGANVLTF	TRBV19	NA	TRBJ2-6	many
TGCAGCGTTGTTGTAGTAGAACTAGCCAAAAACATTCAGTACTTC	CSVVVVELAKNIQYF	TRBV29-1	NA	TRBJ2-4	many
TGTGCCAGCAGTTACCCGGGGGCCCTCTCCTACGAGCAGTACTTC	CASSYPGALSYEQYF	TRBV6-2/TRBV6-3	NA	TRBJ2-7	many
TGCGCCAGCAGCCAGGACAGGGGAATGTATACCGGGGAGCTGTTTTTT	CASSQDRGMYTGELFF	TRBV4-3	TRBD1	TRBJ2-2	few